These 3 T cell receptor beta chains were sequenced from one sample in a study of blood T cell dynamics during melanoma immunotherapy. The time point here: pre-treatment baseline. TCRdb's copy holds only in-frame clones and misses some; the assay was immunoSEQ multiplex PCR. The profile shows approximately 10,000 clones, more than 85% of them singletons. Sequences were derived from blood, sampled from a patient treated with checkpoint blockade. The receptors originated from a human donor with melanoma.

The CDR3 is CASTRGTGNNEQFF. CDR3 in DNA: TGTGCCAGCACCAGGGGGACAGGGAACAATGAGCAGTTCTTC. This chain connects TRBV11-2 to TRBJ2-1, with 9 bases identical to TRBD1. Germline lookup yields CDR1 SGHAT and CDR2 FQNNGV. This CDR3 has 14 residues. J was trimmed by 5 bases and V by 7 bases; bases with no gene match: 6. The full variable domain, in which reference TRBV11-2 and TRBJ2-1 provide the parts outside the CDR3, is EAGVAQSPRYKIIEKRQSVAFWCNPISGHATLYWYQQILGQGPKLLIQFQNNGVVDDSQLPKDRFSAERLKGVDSTLKIQPAKLEDSAVYLCASTRGTGNNEQFFGPGTRLTVL.

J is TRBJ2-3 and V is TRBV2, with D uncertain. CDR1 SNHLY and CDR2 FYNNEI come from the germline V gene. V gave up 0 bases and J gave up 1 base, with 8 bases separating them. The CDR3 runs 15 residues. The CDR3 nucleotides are TGTGCCAGCAGTGAAGCGGGATACGGCACAGATACGCAGTATTTT. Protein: CASSEAGYGTDTQYF.

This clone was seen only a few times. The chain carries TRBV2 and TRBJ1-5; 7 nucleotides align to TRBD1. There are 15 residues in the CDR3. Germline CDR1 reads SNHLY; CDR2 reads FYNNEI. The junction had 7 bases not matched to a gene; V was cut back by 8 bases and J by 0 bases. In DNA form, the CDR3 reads TGTGCCAGCGGCGTGACAGGGCTTAGCAATCAGCCCCAGCATTTT. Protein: CASGVTGLSNQPQHF.